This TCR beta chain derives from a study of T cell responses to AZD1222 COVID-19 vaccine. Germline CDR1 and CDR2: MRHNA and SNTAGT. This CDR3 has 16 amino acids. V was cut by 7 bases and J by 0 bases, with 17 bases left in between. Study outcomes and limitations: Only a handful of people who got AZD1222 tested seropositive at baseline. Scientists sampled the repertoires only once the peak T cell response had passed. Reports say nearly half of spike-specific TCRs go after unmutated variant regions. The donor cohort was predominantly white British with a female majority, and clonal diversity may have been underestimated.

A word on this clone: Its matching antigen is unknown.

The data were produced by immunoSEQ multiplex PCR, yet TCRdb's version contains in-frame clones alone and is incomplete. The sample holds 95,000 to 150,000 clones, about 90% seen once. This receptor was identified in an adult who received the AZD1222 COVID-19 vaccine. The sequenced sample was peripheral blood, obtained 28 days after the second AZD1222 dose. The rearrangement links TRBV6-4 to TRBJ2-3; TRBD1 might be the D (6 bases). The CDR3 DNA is TGTGCCAGCAAACGGGAACAGGGCTCTAGCACAGATACGCAGTATTTT. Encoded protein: CASKREQGSSTDTQYF.